Listed below are T cell receptor beta chains from one sample, sequenced in a study of T cells in tuberculosis. Repertoires were generated with immunoSEQ multiplex PCR, while TCRdb's copy carries only in-frame clones and drops some. The sample gives about 30,000 clones, approximately 95% of which show up once; roughly 8% is in the top ten. The sequenced sample was PBMCs. These receptors were obtained from a donor between 10 and 29 years old with latent tuberculosis or without tuberculosis infection. The CDR3 runs from the conserved cysteine through the conserved F or W. A D gene is named only where the DNA matches it firmly. Rows give clone size only sometimes, using once, few, many, or a class for an expanded clone.

abundance	v_gene	d_gene	len	j_gene	CDR3nt	CDR3aa
NA	TRBV2	NA	16	TRBJ1-1	TGTGCCAGCAGGACAGCCGGGGGACTGATGAACACTGAAGCTTTCTTT	CASRTAGGLMNTEAFF
NA	TRBV10-3	NA	14	TRBJ1-1	TGTGCCATCAGTGATCCGGGGTGGAACACTGAAGCTTTCTTT	CAISDPGWNTEAFF
NA	TRBV5-8	TRBD1	17	TRBJ2-5	TGTGCCAGCAACCCTATCTACCGGGACAGGGGGAGAGAGACCCAGTACTTC	CASNPIYRDRGRETQYF
NA	TRBV5-1	NA	15	TRBJ1-3	TGCGCCAGCAGCTTGGGGGCGACTACCCAAGGTCTAAGATATTTT	CASSLGATTQGLRYF
NA	TRBV5-4	TRBD2	17	TRBJ2-7	TGTGCCAGCAGCTTGGTTCCTAGCGGGAGGGCCGCATACGAGCAGTACTTC	CASSLVPSGRAAYEQYF
NA	TRBV5-1	TRBD2	14	TRBJ2-3	TGCGCCAGCAGCCCAACTAGCGGGACGGATACGCAGTATTTT	CASSPTSGTDTQYF
NA	TRBV27	TRBD2	15	TRBJ2-7	TGTGCCAGCAGTTTAGGGCGGGAGGGCCGGTACGAGCAGTACTTC	CASSLGREGRYEQYF
once	TRBV5-6	NA	14	TRBJ1-3	TGTGCCAGCAGCTTCATACAGTTCGGAAACACCATATATTTT	CASSFIQFGNTIYF
NA	TRBV6-5	NA	15	TRBJ1-4	TGTGCCAGCAGCCGGGGCGGGGCGGCTAATGAAAAACTGTTTTTT	CASSRGGAANEKLFF
NA	TRBV5-1	NA	13	TRBJ1-2	TGCGCCAGCAAGGGAGACACAGACTATGGCTACACCTTC	CASKGDTDYGYTF
NA	TRBV13	NA	16	TRBJ2-2	TGTGCCAGCAGTCGCCGGGACATGTCGAACACCGGGGAGCTGTTTTTT	CASSRRDMSNTGELFF
NA	TRBV10-1	TRBD1	15	TRBJ2-7	TGCGCCAGCAGCGCCGGGACAGGGGGGCCCTACGAGCAGTACTTC	CASSAGTGGPYEQYF
NA	TRBV7-2	NA	14	TRBJ2-5	TGTGCCAGCAGCGGGACTGTACCGCTTGGGACCCAGTACTTC	CASSGTVPLGTQYF
once	TRBV11-3	TRBD1	16	TRBJ1-5	TGTGCCAGCAGCTCACGGGACAGGCGGGGGTGTCAGCCCCAGCATTTT	CASSSRDRRGCQPQHF
NA	TRBV30	NA	14	TRBJ1-1	TGTGCCTGGAGTCGTTGGGGGGGCATCTTTGAAGCTTTCTTT	CAWSRWGGIFEAFF
NA	TRBV5-1	NA	14	TRBJ1-4	TGCGCCAGCAGCTCTAGCGCAACTAATGAAAAACTGTTTTTT	CASSSSATNEKLFF
NA	TRBV6-5	TRBD1	15	TRBJ2-7	TGTGCCAGCAGGCCCCGGGACAGGCGTTCCTACGAGCAGTACTTC	CASRPRDRRSYEQYF
once	TRBV30	TRBD1	16	TRBJ2-7	TGTGCCTGGAGTGTACCCTCGACAGGGGGCGTCTACGAGCAGTACTTC	CAWSVPSTGGVYEQYF
NA	TRBV5-1	TRBD1	14	TRBJ2-7	TGCGCCAGCAGCTCTAGACAGGGGGCCTACGAGCAGTACTTC	CASSSRQGAYEQYF
once	TRBV25-1	TRBD2	17	TRBJ2-7	TGTGCCAGCAGTGCCACAGGACTAGCGGAGCCCTCCTACGAGCAGTACTTC	CASSATGLAEPSYEQYF
NA	TRBV4-1	TRBD2	18	TRBJ2-1	TGCGCCAGCAGCCAAGGGTCCCTAGCGGGAGCCCCGGGAAATGAGCAGTTCTTC	CASSQGSLAGAPGNEQFF
NA	TRBV6-4	NA	13	TRBJ2-3	TGTGCCAGCAGTGAACAAATTTTTGATACGCAGTATTTT	CASSEQIFDTQYF
NA	TRBV5-1	TRBD2	15	TRBJ2-3	TGCGCCAGCAGCTATAGCGGGACTAGCACAGATACGCAGTATTTT	CASSYSGTSTDTQYF
NA	TRBV7-8	NA	13	TRBJ1-1	TGTGCCAGCAGCCCTCAGGGGAACACTGAAGCTTTCTTT	CASSPQGNTEAFF
NA	TRBV5-1	TRBD1	14	TRBJ2-7	TGCGCCAGCAGCTTGGATCAGGGGGTTTCCGAGCAGTACTTC	CASSLDQGVSEQYF
NA	TRBV6-6	NA	13	TRBJ2-2	TGTGCCAGCACTCGAGGAAGCACCGGGGAGCTGTTTTTT	CASTRGSTGELFF
NA	TRBV14	TRBD2	14	TRBJ2-5	TGTGCCAGCAGCCCAGGACTAGCGGGAGTGGCCCAGTACTTC	CASSPGLAGVAQYF
NA	TRBV9	NA	16	TRBJ1-3	TGTGCCAGCAGCGCGGGACTCCTGAGCTCTGGAAACACCATATATTTT	CASSAGLLSSGNTIYF
NA	TRBV27	NA	13	TRBJ2-1	TGTGCCAGCACCTCTGGCGGCTACAATGAGCAGTTCTTC	CASTSGGYNEQFF
NA	TRBV30	NA	12	TRBJ2-7	TGTGCCTGGGCTAGGTCTCTGGACGAGCAGTACTTC	CAWARSLDEQYF
NA	TRBV29-1	TRBD1	13	TRBJ1-1	TGCAGCGCCCTGGGACAGGGGGACACTGAAGCTTTCTTT	CSALGQGDTEAFF
NA	TRBV9	NA	14	TRBJ1-3	TGTGCCAGCAGCCCCACTGTGCTCGGAAACACCATATATTTT	CASSPTVLGNTIYF